This record covers a single T cell receptor beta chain. This clonotype was found a few times. Its antigen target is currently unknown. Base-call qualities are not available, and no considerably larger clone is one nucleotide away. Systemically healthy Caucasian individuals from Russia, roughly 40 in total and aged about 6 to 95 years, were included as donors. Each donor gave 8.5 to 10 milliliters of peripheral blood, collected into EDTA-treated Vacutainer tubes. Ficoll-Paque density-gradient centrifugation was used to isolate PBMCs, with at least 6.5 million per sample. Trizol reagent was used to extract total RNA from PBMCs, with at least 6 micrograms per sample. Naive CD45RAhigh/CD27high T cell percentages were measured by flow cytometry on a PBMC aliquot from every donor. These data come from a study of blood T cells in healthy people across ages (dated by TCRdb to between 2014 and 2017). For the study in its entirety: Template switching captured roughly one uniquely barcoded TCR beta cDNA molecule per two T cells in model experiments. The study measured age-related changes in TCR beta repertoire diversity using deep sequencing normalized with unique cDNA molecular identifiers. Four age groups were formed from the donors: young (average approximately 15 years), middle-aged (around 40), aged (roughly 59) and long-lived (less than 85). To avoid experimental bias, donors of different ages were distributed randomly across sequencing lanes. Two additional independent replicas of 1 million unique cDNA reads from the same blood draw were analyzed for two donors (one aged 18 to 30 and one aged 80 or older).

Library construction relied on 5' RACE. TCRdb records Illumina HiSeq 2500 as the sequencer. The second PCR ran for roughly 7 to 11 cycles and used a J-beta primer mix along with a sample-barcoded 5' primer. Each TCR beta cDNA molecule received a unique molecular identifier from a template-switch 5' adaptor carrying 12 random nucleotides. Each sample yielded at least 3 million CDR3-containing paired-end reads. All of the RNA was converted into first-strand cDNA using the Mint cDNA synthesis kit, with a TRBC-specific oligonucleotide serving as the primer. After uracil-DNA glycosylase treatment, a first 18-cycle PCR used universal primers M1SS and BC2_uni_R on all cDNA. On the study's bioinformatics: Normalization of each sample was performed by random selection of 1 million high-quality reads, each carrying a distinct molecular identifier. Reads with shared molecular identifiers were discarded instead of being binned into consensus sequences. MiTCR, set to a Q25 quality threshold and the strictest error-elimination algorithm, was used for CDR3 identification, clonotype clustering and error correction. A nonparametric unseen species model with Euler transformation was used to estimate a lower bound on total TCR beta diversity. TCRdb ran its own pipeline on the public reads, namely fastp trimming at Q25 and MiXCR clone calling, and kept in-frame beta chains. CDR3 protein sequences are deduplicated, and each keeps its most common genes and DNA. The authors' filters were not applied to this entry. This sample comprises about a million distinct CDR3 sequences, roughly 43% of them detected only once. The biggest ten clones account for about an eighth of the sample.

Taken from cysteine to phenylalanine, the CDR3 has 14 residues. The DNA shown is the 42-base CDR3, in frame from base 1. As encoded in the germline V gene, CDR1 is SGHRS while CDR2 is YFSETQ. V is reduced by 7 bases and J by 1 base, leaving a spacing of 13 bases between them. Broad study findings and their caveats: The percentage of naive T cells measured by flow cytometry correlated strongly with observed TCR beta diversity. Conclusive comparison of naive and antigen-experienced compartments was prevented by the profiling of bulk unsorted PBMCs. Observed TCR beta diversity per million T cells fell roughly linearly with age, and a significant reduction was already apparent by age around 36. Compared with the aged group, the long-lived group had more naive CD4+ T cells, fewer expanded clones and increased TCR diversity, a pattern suggesting age selection. Estimates of total diversity based on one million sequenced T cells were considered lower bounds and underestimates. Because the CMV infection status of the donors was unknown, age-related changes in expanded clonotypes may potentially have been confounded.

This TCR was sampled from a man aged 25-45 years in good health. The specimen sequenced was blood. Here the chain combines TRBV5-1 and TRBJ2-3; a tentative D call is TRBD2 (6 bases match). The DNA is TGCGCCAGCTCGGTGGGGGAGGGCACAGATACGCAGTATTTT. Translated, it reads CASSVGEGTDTQYF. This CDR3, with the reference TRBV5-1 and TRBJ2-3 proteins standing in past its ends, gives the full variable domain KAGVTQTPRYLIKTRGQQVTLSCSPISGHRSVSWYQQTPGQGLQFLFEYFSETQRNKGNFPGRFSGRQFSNSRSEMNVSTLELGDSALYLCASSVGEGTDTQYFGPGTRLTVL.